The entry below describes one T cell receptor beta chain. The antigen remains undetermined. In the PCR, 60 Vbeta and 13 Jbeta primers were used. The assay was immunoSEQ multiplex PCR, and TCRdb's table has in-frame clones only and misses some. The data hold around 130,000 clones, with 8% to 9.5% observed a single time. The CDR3 spans 15 residues. Germline V gives CDR1 LGHNA, CDR2 YSLEER. J gave up 7 bases and V 4 bases, and 7 bases lay outside the gene matches. The data are from a study of cytomegalovirus exposure and HLA in healthy donors. Findings and limits, study-wide: TRBV6-2, TRBV6-3 and other indistinguishable V segments were excluded.

The chain recombines TRBV4-3 with TRBJ1-5; 10 positions match TRBD1. The sequence was collected from a man aged 40-49 years in good health and CMV-seronegative. The sequenced material came from PBMCs. The CDR3 region has the DNA TGCGCCAGCAGCCCGGACAGGGGGTTTGGGCAGCCCCAGCATTTT. Residues: CASSPDRGFGQPQHF.